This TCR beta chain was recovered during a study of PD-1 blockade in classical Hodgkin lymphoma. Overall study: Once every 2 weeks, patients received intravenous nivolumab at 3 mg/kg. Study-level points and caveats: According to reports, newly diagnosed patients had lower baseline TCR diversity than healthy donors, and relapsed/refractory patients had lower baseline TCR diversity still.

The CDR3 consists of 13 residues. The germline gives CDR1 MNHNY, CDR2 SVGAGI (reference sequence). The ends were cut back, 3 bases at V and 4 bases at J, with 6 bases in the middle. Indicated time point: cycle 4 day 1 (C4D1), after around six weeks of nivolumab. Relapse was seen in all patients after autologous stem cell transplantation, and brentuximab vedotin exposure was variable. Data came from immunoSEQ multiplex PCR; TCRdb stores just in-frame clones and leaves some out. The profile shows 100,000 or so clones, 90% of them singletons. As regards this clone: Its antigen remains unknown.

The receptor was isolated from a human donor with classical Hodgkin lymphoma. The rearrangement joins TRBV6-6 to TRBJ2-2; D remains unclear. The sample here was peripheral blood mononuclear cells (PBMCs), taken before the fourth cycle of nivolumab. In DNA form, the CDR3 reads TGTGCCAGCAGTTATTTGTTCACCGGGGAGCTGTTTTTT. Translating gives CASSYLFTGELFF.